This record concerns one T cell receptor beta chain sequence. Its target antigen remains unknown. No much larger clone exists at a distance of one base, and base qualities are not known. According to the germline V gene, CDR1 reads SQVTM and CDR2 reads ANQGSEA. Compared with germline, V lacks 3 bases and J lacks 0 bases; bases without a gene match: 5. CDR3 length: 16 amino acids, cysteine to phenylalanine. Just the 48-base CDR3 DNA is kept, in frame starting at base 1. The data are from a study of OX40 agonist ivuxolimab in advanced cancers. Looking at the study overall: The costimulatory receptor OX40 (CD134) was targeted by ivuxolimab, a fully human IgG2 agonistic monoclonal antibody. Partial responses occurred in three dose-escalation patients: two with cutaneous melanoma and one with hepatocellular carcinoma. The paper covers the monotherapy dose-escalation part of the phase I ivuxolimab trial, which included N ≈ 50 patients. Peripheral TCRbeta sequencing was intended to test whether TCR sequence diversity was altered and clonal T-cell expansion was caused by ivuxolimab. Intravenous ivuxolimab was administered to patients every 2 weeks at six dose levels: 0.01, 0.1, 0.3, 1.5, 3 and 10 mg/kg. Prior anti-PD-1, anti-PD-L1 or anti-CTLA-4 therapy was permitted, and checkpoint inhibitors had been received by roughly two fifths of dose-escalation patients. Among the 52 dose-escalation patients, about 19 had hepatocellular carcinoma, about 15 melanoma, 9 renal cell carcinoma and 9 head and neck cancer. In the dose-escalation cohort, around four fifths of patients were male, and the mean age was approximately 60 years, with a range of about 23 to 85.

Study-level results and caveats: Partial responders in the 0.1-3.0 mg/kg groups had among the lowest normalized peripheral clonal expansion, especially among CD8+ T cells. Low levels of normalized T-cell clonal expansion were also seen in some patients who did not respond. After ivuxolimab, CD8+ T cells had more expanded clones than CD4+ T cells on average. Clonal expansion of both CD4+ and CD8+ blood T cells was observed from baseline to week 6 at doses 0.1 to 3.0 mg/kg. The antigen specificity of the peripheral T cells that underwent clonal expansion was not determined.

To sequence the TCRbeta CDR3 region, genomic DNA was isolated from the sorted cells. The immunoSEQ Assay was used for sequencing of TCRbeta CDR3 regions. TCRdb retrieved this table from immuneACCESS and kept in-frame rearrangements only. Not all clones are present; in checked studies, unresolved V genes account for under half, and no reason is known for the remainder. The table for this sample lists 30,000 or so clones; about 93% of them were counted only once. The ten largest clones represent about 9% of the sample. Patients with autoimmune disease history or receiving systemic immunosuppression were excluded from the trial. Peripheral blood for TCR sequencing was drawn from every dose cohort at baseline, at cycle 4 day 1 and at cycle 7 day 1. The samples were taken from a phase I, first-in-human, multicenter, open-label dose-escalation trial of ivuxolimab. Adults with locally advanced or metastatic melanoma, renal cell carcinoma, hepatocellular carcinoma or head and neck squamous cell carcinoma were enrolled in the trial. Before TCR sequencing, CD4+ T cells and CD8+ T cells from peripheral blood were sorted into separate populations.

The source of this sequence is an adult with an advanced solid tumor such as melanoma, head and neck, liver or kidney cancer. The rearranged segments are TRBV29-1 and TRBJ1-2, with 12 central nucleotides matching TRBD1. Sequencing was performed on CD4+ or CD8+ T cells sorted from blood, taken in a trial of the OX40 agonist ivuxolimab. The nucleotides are TGCAGCGTTGAGTTTGGGACAGGGGGCGCTAACTATGGCTACACCTTC. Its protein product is CSVEFGTGGANYGYTF.